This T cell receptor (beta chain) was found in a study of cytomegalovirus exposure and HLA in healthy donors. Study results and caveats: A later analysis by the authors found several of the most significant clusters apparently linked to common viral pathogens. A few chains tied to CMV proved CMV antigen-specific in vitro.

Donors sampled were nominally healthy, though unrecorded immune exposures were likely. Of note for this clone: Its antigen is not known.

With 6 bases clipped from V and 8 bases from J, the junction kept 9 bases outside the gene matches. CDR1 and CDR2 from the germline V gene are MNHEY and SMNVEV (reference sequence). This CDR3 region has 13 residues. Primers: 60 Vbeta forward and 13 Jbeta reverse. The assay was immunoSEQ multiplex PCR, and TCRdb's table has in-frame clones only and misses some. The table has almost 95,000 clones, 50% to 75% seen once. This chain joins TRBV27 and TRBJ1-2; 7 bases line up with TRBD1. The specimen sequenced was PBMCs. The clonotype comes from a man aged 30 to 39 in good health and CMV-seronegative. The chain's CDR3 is CASSPDRVGGYTF. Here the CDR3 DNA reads TGTGCCAGCAGCCCCGACAGGGTAGGAGGCTACACCTTC.